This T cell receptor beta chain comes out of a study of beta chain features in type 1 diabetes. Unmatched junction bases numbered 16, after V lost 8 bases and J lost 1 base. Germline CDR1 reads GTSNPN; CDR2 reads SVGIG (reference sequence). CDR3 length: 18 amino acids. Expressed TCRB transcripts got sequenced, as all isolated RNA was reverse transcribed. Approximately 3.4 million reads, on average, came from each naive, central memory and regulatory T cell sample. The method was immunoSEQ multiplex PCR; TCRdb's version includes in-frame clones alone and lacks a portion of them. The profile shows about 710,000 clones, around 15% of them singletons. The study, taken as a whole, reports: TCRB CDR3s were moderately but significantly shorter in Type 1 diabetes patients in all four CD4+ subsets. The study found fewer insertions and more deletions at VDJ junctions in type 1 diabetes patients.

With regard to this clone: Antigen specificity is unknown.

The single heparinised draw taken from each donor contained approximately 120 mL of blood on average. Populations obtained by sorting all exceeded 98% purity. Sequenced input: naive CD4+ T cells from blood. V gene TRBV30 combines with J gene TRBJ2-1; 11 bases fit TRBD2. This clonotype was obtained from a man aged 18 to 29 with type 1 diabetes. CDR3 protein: CAGESSLGTSGSYNEQFF. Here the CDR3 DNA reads TGTGCCGGGGAATCATCCTTAGGGACTAGCGGTTCCTACAATGAGCAGTTCTTC.